The 29 T cell receptor beta chains below were found in one sample sequenced in a study of blood T cell repertoires in COVID-19. Assay used: immunoSEQ multiplex PCR; TCRdb lists only in-frame clones, some missing. The sample holds more than 80,000 clones, roughly 76% seen once. Sequencing was performed on peripheral blood. These receptors originate from an elderly woman with active or convalescent COVID-19.

The genes are TRBV7-9 and TRBJ2-7; D is ambiguous. The CDR3 covers 17 residues. With 1 base removed from V and 0 bases from J, the gap between germline ends came to 16 bases. In germline, CDR1 is SEHNR, CDR2 FQNEAQ (reference sequence). The CDR3 is CASSLGDLGYPSYEQYF. In DNA, the CDR3 is TGTGCCAGCAGCTTAGGTGACCTGGGCTACCCCTCCTACGAGCAGTACTTC.

CDR3 protein: CAISENLGTGVGNTEAFF. CDR3 DNA sequence: TGTGCCATCAGTGAAAATCTTGGGACAGGGGTAGGGAACACTGAAGCTTTCTTT. V and J are TRBV10-3 and TRBJ1-1, with 10 nucleotides matching TRBD1. Germline lookup yields CDR1 ENHRY and CDR2 SYGVKD. The CDR3 spans 18 residues. After removal of 3 bases from V and 1 base from J, the junction contained 11 bases not matched to a gene.

The CDR3 sequence: CASSREVRSPLHF. CDR3 nucleotide sequence: TGTGCCAGTAGTAGGGAGGTGAGATCACCCCTCCACTTT. The J gene is TRBJ1-6, the V gene TRBV19, with D unresolved. The V gene lost 4 bases and the J gene lost 10 bases, with 11 bases spanning the gap. The CDR3 totals 13 residues. The V gene's germline CDR1 is LNHDA and CDR2 SQIVND (reference sequence).

This clone was counted a few times. The rearrangement links TRBV7-9 to TRBJ1-4; 8 bases align to TRBD1. J gave up 6 bases and V 6 bases, and 9 bases lay outside the gene matches. The germline CDR1 and CDR2 sequences are SEHNR and FQNEAQ (reference sequence). The CDR3 contains 15 residues. The DNA of the CDR3 is TGTGCCAGCAGTTTAAATTCAGGGGGCCATGAAAAACTGTTTTTT. Translation: CASSLNSGGHEKLFF. The full variable domain, in which reference TRBV7-9 and TRBJ1-4 provide the parts outside the CDR3, is DTGVSQNPRHKITKRGQNVTFRCDPISEHNRLYWYRQTLGQGPEFLTYFQNEAQLEKSRLLSDRFSAERPKGSFSTLEIQRTEQGDSAMYLCASSLNSGGHEKLFFGSGTQLSVL.

The CDR3 region has the DNA TGTGCCAGCAGTTACCAGGGGACAGGGACGGGCACTGAAGCTTTCTTT. Encoded protein: CASSYQGTGTGTEAFF. The chain employs TRBV6-5 and TRBJ1-1; 9 positions match TRBD1. Germline V gene sequence: CDR1 MNHEY, CDR2 SVGAGI. The CDR3 is 16 amino acids. With V trimmed by 2 bases and J by 4 bases, 8 bases remained unmatched.

This sequence joins TRBV6-2 or TRBV6-3 and TRBJ1-5; D is possibly TRBD1 (5 bases). Germline CDR1 and CDR2: MNHEY and SVGEGT. The CDR3 is 16 residues long. Trimming took 2 bases from V and 0 from J, leaving 11 bases between them. The CDR3 DNA is TGTGCCAGCAGTTACGGACAATCTTATAGCAATCAGCCCCAGCATTTT. Its translation is CASSYGQSYSNQPQHF.

In DNA, the CDR3 is TGTGCCAGCAGTGAGACAGGGGGACACTCCTGGGCACCCCTCCACTTT. Translated: CASSETGGHSWAPLHF. V gene TRBV25-1 combines with J gene TRBJ1-6, with TRBD1 matching over 9 bases. Trimming at V came to 3 bases and at J to 11 bases, leaving 11 bases not matched to a gene. The CDR3 contains 16 residues. Per germline, CDR1 MGHDK and CDR2 SYGVNS.

The chain recombines TRBV11-2 with TRBJ1-3; no firm D call. This CDR3 has 14 residues. Trimming removed 5 bases at V and 1 base at J, with 9 bases between. Germline CDR1 reads SGHAT; CDR2 reads FQNNGV. CDR3 coding DNA: TGTGCCAGCAGCCCGGGGTCATCTGGAAACACCATATATTTT. It yields the protein CASSPGSSGNTIYF.

The chain couples TRBV27 to TRBJ2-5, with 15 bases that match TRBD2. Per the germline V gene, CDR1 is MNHEY and CDR2 is SMNVEV (reference sequence). There are 16 residues in the CDR3. The V gene end was trimmed by 4 bases and the J gene end by 4 bases; junction bases not matched to a gene: 4. The CDR3 loop is CASSSGLAGGRETQYF. CDR3 nucleotide sequence: TGTGCCAGCAGTTCAGGACTAGCGGGGGGGAGAGAGACCCAGTACTTC.

The chain couples TRBV9 to TRBJ2-3; 9 bases align to TRBD1. CDR3 length equals 15 residues. The trim removed 2 bases at V and 1 base at J, leaving 2 bases unmatched. Germline V gene data show CDR1 as SGDLS and CDR2 as YYNGEE. CDR3 amino acids: CASSVRQGGTDTQYF. As DNA, the CDR3 is TGTGCCAGCAGCGTTCGACAGGGGGGCACAGATACGCAGTATTTT. Drawing the rest from reference TRBV9 and TRBJ2-3, the complete variable domain is DSGVTQTPKHLITATGQRVTLRCSPRSGDLSVYWYQQSLDQGLQFLIQYYNGEERAKGNILERFSAQQFPDLHSELNLSSLELGDSALYFCASSVRQGGTDTQYFGPGTRLTVL.

The chain recombines TRBV11-2 with TRBJ2-7, with D hard to call. V was clipped by 1 base and J by 9 bases, with 7 bases between them. The CDR3 spans 11 residues. CDR1 is SGHAT and CDR2 is FQNNGV in the germline V gene. The DNA of the CDR3 is TGTGCCAGCAGCTTAGGGGCCGGGCAGTACTTC. The encoded protein is CASSLGAGQYF.

V gene TRBV7-2 combines with J gene TRBJ2-2; TRBD1 matches at 7 bases. CDR3 length: 16 residues. With V trimmed by 3 bases and J by 3 bases, 7 bases remained unmatched. CDR1 SGHTA and CDR2 FQGNSA come from the germline V gene. CDR3 residues: CASSLSGGTDTGELFF. As DNA, the CDR3 is TGTGCCAGCAGCTTGTCAGGGGGAACGGACACCGGGGAGCTGTTTTTT.

This chain joins TRBV6-5 and TRBJ2-7; 10 positions agree with TRBD1. With 11 bases clipped from V and 0 bases from J, the junction kept 4 bases outside the gene matches. Germline assignment: CDR1 MNHEY and CDR2 SVGAGI. The CDR3 is made up of 13 amino acids. The CDR3 region has the DNA TGTGCCGGCCGGGACAGGGGCTCCTACGAGCAGTACTTC. Its protein product is CAGRDRGSYEQYF.

The gene calls are TRBV2 and TRBJ1-3; weak D call: TRBD1 (5 bases). V was pared by 6 bases and J by 0 bases, with 12 bases between. Germline assignment: CDR1 SNHLY and CDR2 FYNNEI. CDR3 length equals 15 residues. The CDR3 DNA is TGTGCCAGCAGCACCGACAGACGCTCTGGAAACACCATATATTTT. This translates into CASSTDRRSGNTIYF.

This clone was detected a few times. V is TRBV7-2 and J is TRBJ1-1, with 7 positions matching TRBD1. V lost 5 bases, J lost 0 bases, and 6 bases stayed unmatched. This CDR3 has 15 residues. Looked up from germline, CDR1 is SGHTA and CDR2 is FQGNSA. Written as DNA, the CDR3 is TGTGCCAGCAGCAAAAGGGACAGCCTGAACACTGAAGCTTTCTTT. It specifies CASSKRDSLNTEAFF.

This chain links TRBV27 with TRBJ1-2; 7 bases agree with TRBD1. The CDR3 consists of 13 residues. Looked up from germline, CDR1 is MNHEY and CDR2 is SMNVEV (reference sequence). V lost 7 bases, J lost 8 bases, and 10 bases stayed unmatched. The CDR3 region is CASTDREQEGYTF. In DNA, the CDR3 is TGTGCCAGCACCGACAGGGAGCAGGAGGGCTACACCTTC.

The chain is built from TRBV9 and TRBJ2-3; TRBD1 might be the D (6 bases). Germline V CDR1 and CDR2: SGDLS, YYNGEE. V was trimmed by 2 bases and J by 3 bases, leaving 13 bases between them. The CDR3 spans 15 residues. This chain's CDR3 is CASSVTGTYTDTQYF. The CDR3 coding sequence is TGTGCCAGCAGCGTGACCGGGACATATACAGATACGCAGTATTTT. Combining the CDR3 with reference TRBV9 and TRBJ2-3 gives the whole variable domain DSGVTQTPKHLITATGQRVTLRCSPRSGDLSVYWYQQSLDQGLQFLIQYYNGEERAKGNILERFSAQQFPDLHSELNLSSLELGDSALYFCASSVTGTYTDTQYFGPGTRLTVL.

The V and J genes are TRBV7-2 and TRBJ2-1; 9 bases fit TRBD2. Germline CDR1 SGHTA, CDR2 FQGNSA. The CDR3 is 16 residues long. With 3 bases clipped from V and 8 bases from J, the junction kept 11 bases outside the gene matches. CDR3 in DNA: TGTGCCAGCAGCTTTCGTGGGCGGGGGGGAGTCTATGAGCAGTTCTTC. Translated, it gives CASSFRGRGGVYEQFF.

This clone came up once. V usage is TRBV11-2 and J usage is TRBJ2-6; tentative D call: TRBD1 (6 bases). Germline lookup yields CDR1 SGHAT and CDR2 FQNNGV. The CDR3 consists of 15 residues. V was shortened by 6 bases and J by 2 bases, with 11 bases between the two germline ends. In DNA, the CDR3 is TGTGCCAGCAGACGCGCAGGGGCTGGGGCCAACGTCCTGACTTTC. The encoded protein is CASRRAGAGANVLTF.

This clone has a handful of counts. The rearrangement joins TRBV6-4 to TRBJ1-1; possibly TRBD1 for D (6 bases). The V and J ends lost 7 bases and 3 bases respectively, with 18 bases between them. Looked up from germline, CDR1 is MRHNA and CDR2 is SNTAGT. The CDR3 has 15 residues. The CDR3 sequence is CASTPEGVGDTEAFF. In DNA form, the CDR3 reads TGTGCCAGCACTCCAGAGGGGGTAGGGGACACTGAAGCTTTCTTT.

The chain joins TRBV4-3 to TRBJ2-2, with D perhaps TRBD1 (6 bases). V lost 2 bases, J lost 9 bases, and 10 bases lay in between. Germline V gene lookup returns CDR1 LGHNA and CDR2 YSLEER. The CDR3 extends over 13 amino acids. CDR3 in amino acids: CASSQRQDWELFF. In DNA form, the CDR3 reads TGCGCCAGCAGCCAAAGACAGGACTGGGAGCTGTTTTTT.

V and J are TRBV5-1 and TRBJ2-5; 9 bases are shared with TRBD2. There are 15 residues in the CDR3. Germline lookup yields CDR1 SGHRS and CDR2 YFSETQ. The ends lost 1 base at V and 1 base at J; junction bases unmatched: 2. The CDR3 DNA reads as TGCGCCAGCAGCTTGTTTAGCGGGGGCCAAGAGACCCAGTACTTC. Translated, it gives CASSLFSGGQETQYF.

The chain couples TRBV7-2 to TRBJ1-1; possibly TRBD1 for D (6 bases). Germline CDR1 is SGHTA and CDR2 is FQGNSA. The CDR3 has 13 residues. Trimming shortened V by 3 bases and J by 6 bases, and 11 bases separated the two germline ends. Here the CDR3 DNA reads TGTGCCAGCAGCTTTACAGGGTTAGCTGAAGCTTTCTTT. Amino acids: CASSFTGLAEAFF.

The rearrangement links TRBV2 to TRBJ2-1, with TRBD2 matching 8 bases. This CDR3 has 16 amino acids. V lost 0 bases to trimming and J lost 4 bases; unmatched junction nucleotides: 5. In germline, CDR1 is SNHLY, CDR2 FYNNEI. Here the CDR3 DNA reads TGTGCCAGCAGTGAAGCTTTATTAGCGGGATACAATGAGCAGTTCTTC. The encoded protein is CASSEALLAGYNEQFF.

The V call is TRBV6-5, the J call TRBJ2-7; 10 nucleotides line up with TRBD2. This CDR3 region has 12 residues. Trimming at V came to 8 bases and at J to 7 bases, leaving 5 bases not matched to a gene. Germline lookup yields CDR1 MNHEY and CDR2 SVGAGI. This chain's CDR3 is CASSLAGEEQYF. CDR3 coding DNA: TGTGCCAGCTCCCTAGCGGGGGAAGAGCAGTACTTC.

This clone was recorded only once. This chain connects TRBV5-4 to TRBJ2-5, with 12 bases lining up with TRBD2. With V trimmed by 4 bases and J by 7 bases, 8 bases remained unmatched. CDR1 and CDR2 (germline): SGHNT, YYREEE (reference sequence). The CDR3 consists of 15 residues. The CDR3 sequence: CASSVTSGGPGTQYF. In DNA, the CDR3 is TGTGCCAGCAGCGTGACTAGCGGGGGCCCGGGGACCCAGTACTTC.

The V gene is TRBV7-9, the J gene TRBJ2-3, with 8 positions matching TRBD2. The length of the CDR3 is 15 residues. Germline V gene data show CDR1 as SEHNR and CDR2 as FQNEAQ (reference sequence). V lost 2 bases to trimming and J lost 1 base; unmatched junction nucleotides: 2. The CDR3 sequence is CASSLSSGGTDTQYF. CDR3 nucleotides: TGTGCCAGCAGCTTAAGTAGCGGGGGCACAGATACGCAGTATTTT.

This clone was recorded only once. V usage is TRBV7-2 and J usage is TRBJ2-5; 8 bases agree with TRBD1. V was pared by 6 bases and J by 5 bases, with 8 bases of the junction left unmatched. CDR1 is SGHTA, CDR2 FQGNSA, per germline. The CDR3 totals 14 residues. The CDR3 is CASRPDRAVETQYF. DNA for the CDR3: TGTGCCAGCAGACCGGACAGGGCGGTGGAGACCCAGTACTTC.

The chain links TRBV19 to TRBJ1-2; D is unresolved. Germline CDR1 is LNHDA and CDR2 is SQIVND (reference sequence). Trimming cost V 9 bases and J 1 base, with 12 bases left between them. CDR3 size: 13 residues. The CDR3 DNA sequence: TGTGCCAGACCCCCACAGAGTAACTATGGCTACACCTTC. Protein product: CARPPQSNYGYTF.